These 8 T cell receptor beta chains share one sample of origin, sequenced in a study of CD8+CD57+ T cells in acquired aplastic anemia. The sequenced patients had an expansion of CD8+CD57+ cells seen by flow cytometry. Profiles of TCR beta VDJ and CDR3 were generated from a genomic DNA template. In TCRdb, the reads were re-called with MiXCR into one record per CDR3 protein. The sample lists 150,000 to 200,000 distinct CDR3 sequences, around 60% occurring once. The source material was sorted CD4+, CD8+, or CD8+CD57+ T cells (not recorded which) from PBMCs. All receptors derive from a human donor with aplastic anemia.

This clonotype was observed a few times. This chain joins TRBV7-3 and TRBJ1-6, with D maybe TRBD1 (6 bases). The germline V gene encodes CDR1 SGHTA and CDR2 FQGTGA. This CDR3 is built from 14 residues. V gave up 5 bases and J gave up 8 bases, with 13 bases separating them. This CDR3 is CASSLRGEDSPLHF. The DNA for the CDR3 is TGTGCCAGCAGCCTCAGGGGTGAGGATTCACCCCTCCACTTT.

The genes are TRBV2 and TRBJ2-1; D is undetermined. CDR3 length: 14 residues. V was pared by 4 bases and J by 6 bases, with 13 bases between. Germline CDR1 reads SNHLY; CDR2 reads FYNNEI. Here the CDR3 reads CASSAPLTLNEQFF. The DNA of the CDR3 is TGTGCCAGCAGTGCACCCCTTACCCTCAATGAGCAGTTCTTC.

The rearrangement joins TRBV7-9 to TRBJ1-1; D is undetermined. V was trimmed by 5 bases and J by 5 bases, leaving 15 bases between them. The CDR3 is made up of 14 amino acids. Germline V gene lookup returns CDR1 SEHNR and CDR2 FQNEAQ (reference sequence). CDR3 in amino acids: CASSPPGRRTEAFF. The CDR3, as DNA: TGTGCCAGCAGCCCTCCCGGGAGGAGGACTGAAGCTTTCTTT.

The chain carries TRBV10-2 and TRBJ2-7; possible D gene TRBD1, 6 bases. Per germline, CDR1 WSHSY and CDR2 SAAADI. CDR3 length equals 13 residues. The V and J ends lost 5 bases and 0 bases respectively, with 8 bases between them. The CDR3: CASSRGSSYEQYF. In DNA, the CDR3 is TGCGCCAGCAGTAGGGGGAGCTCCTACGAGCAGTACTTC.

This clonotype was observed many times. This rearrangement joins TRBV13 to TRBJ2-1; D gene unclear. Germline lookup yields CDR1 PRHDT and CDR2 FYEKMQ (reference sequence). The CDR3 is 14 amino acids. V dropped 5 bases and J dropped 4 bases, with 12 bases sitting between them. The CDR3 coding sequence is TGTGCCAGCAGCACACAGAGACTGTACAATGAGCAGTTCTTC. Its translation: CASSTQRLYNEQFF.

The rearrangement joins TRBV10-3 to TRBJ1-2; 11 nucleotides line up with TRBD1. CDR3 length: 14 amino acids. Germline assignment: CDR1 ENHRY and CDR2 SYGVKD. The V segment lost 10 bases and the J segment 4 bases; nucleotides outside the gene matches: 8. The CDR3 here is CASWTGGAGYGYTF. CDR3 coding DNA: TGTGCCAGCTGGACAGGGGGCGCAGGCTATGGCTACACCTTC.

The rearrangement uses TRBV20-1 and TRBJ1-4, with 9 nucleotides matching TRBD1. Trimming took 6 bases from V and 10 from J; bases not matched to a gene: 3. Germline CDR1 is DFQATT and CDR2 is SNEGSKA (reference sequence). CDR3 size: 11 residues. The DNA of the CDR3 is TGCAGTGCGGGACAGGGAGTAAAACTGTTTTTT. It specifies CSAGQGVKLFF.

This clonotype was counted many times. This chain links TRBV2 with TRBJ1-6; tentative D call: TRBD1 (5 bases). Germline CDR1 reads SNHLY; CDR2 reads FYNNEI. The CDR3 runs to 13 residues. Between the trimmed V and J ends, which lost 7 bases and 8 bases, there was a span of 12 bases. CDR3 region: CASKGRVYSPLHF. Written as DNA, the CDR3 is TGTGCCAGCAAGGGCAGGGTATATTCACCCCTCCACTTT. Supplemented by reference TRBV2 and TRBJ1-6, the full variable domain reads EPEVTQTPSHQVTQMGQEVILRCVPISNHLYFYWYRQILGQKVEFLVSFYNNEISEKSEIFDDQFSVERPDGSNFTLKIRSTKLEDSAMYFCASKGRVYSPLHFGNGTRLTVT.